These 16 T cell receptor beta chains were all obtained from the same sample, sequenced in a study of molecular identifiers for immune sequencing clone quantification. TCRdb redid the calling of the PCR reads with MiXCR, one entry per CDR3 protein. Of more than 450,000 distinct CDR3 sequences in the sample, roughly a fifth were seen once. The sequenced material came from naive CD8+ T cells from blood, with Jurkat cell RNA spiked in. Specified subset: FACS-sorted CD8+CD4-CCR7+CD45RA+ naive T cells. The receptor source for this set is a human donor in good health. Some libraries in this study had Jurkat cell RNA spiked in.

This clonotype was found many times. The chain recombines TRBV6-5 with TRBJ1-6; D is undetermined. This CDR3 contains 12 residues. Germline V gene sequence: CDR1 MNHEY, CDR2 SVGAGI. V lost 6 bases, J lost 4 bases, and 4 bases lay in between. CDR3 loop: CASRPYNSPLHF. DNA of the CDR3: TGTGCCAGCAGGCCTTATAATTCACCCCTCCACTTT.

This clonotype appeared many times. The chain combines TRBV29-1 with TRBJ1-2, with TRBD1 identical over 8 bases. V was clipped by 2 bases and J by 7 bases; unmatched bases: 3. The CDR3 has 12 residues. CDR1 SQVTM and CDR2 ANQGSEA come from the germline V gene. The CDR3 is CSVEPRGPGYTF. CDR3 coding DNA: TGCAGCGTTGAACCCAGGGGGCCTGGCTACACCTTC.

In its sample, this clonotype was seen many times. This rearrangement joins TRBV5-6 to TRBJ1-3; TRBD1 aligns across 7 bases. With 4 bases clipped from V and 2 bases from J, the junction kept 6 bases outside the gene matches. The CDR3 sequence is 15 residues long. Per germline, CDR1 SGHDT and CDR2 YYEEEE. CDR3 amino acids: CASSLTGSTGNTIYF. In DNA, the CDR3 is TGTGCCAGCAGCCTGACAGGGTCAACTGGAAACACCATATATTTT.

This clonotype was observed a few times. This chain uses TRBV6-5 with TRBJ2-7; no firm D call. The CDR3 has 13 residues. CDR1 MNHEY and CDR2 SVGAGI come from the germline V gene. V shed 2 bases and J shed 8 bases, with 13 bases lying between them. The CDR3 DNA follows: TGTGCCAGCAGTTACGGAAAGGAGTTTAAGCAGTACTTC. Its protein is CASSYGKEFKQYF.

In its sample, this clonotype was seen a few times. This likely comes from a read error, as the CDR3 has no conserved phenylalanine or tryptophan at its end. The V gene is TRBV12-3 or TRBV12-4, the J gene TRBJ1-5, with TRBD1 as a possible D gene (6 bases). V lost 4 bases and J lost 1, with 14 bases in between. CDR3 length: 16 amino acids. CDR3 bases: TGTGCCAGCAGTTCATACAGGGTTGGCAGCAATCAGCCCCAGCATTCT. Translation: CASSSYRVGSNQPQHS.

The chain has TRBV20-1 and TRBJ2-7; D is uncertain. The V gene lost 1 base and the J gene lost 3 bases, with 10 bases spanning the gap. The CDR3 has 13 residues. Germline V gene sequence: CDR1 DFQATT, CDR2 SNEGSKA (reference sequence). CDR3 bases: TGCAGTGCTAGAGGTCCGGTACACTACGAGCAGTACTTC. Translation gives CSARGPVHYEQYF.

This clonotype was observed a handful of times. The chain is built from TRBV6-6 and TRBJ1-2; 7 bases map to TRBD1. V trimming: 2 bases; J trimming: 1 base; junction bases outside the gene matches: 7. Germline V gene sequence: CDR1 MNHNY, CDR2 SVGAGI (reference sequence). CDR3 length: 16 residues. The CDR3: CASSYPGQASNYGYTF. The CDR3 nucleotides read TGTGCCAGCAGTTACCCCGGACAGGCTAGTAACTATGGCTACACCTTC.

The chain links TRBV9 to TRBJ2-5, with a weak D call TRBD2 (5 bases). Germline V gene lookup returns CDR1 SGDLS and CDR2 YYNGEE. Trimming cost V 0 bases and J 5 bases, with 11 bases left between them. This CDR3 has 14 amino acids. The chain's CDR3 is CASSVDPGWETQYF. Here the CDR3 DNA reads TGTGCCAGCAGCGTAGATCCGGGGTGGGAGACCCAGTACTTC.

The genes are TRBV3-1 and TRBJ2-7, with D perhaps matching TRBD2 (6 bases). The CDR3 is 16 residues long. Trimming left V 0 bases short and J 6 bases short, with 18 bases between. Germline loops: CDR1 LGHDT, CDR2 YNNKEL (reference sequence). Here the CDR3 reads CASSQDLSGTPLEQYF. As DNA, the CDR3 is TGTGCCAGCAGCCAAGACCTATCCGGGACTCCCCTCGAGCAGTACTTC.

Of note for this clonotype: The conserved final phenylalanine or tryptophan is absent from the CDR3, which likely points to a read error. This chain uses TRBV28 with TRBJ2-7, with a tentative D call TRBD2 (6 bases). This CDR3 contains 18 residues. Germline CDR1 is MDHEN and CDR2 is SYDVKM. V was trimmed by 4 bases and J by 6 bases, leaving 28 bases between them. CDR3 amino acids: CASSSPYISAEEGSEQYL. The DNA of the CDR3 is TGTGCCAGCAGTTCCCCTTACATCTCGGCGGAGGAGGGCAGCGAGCAGTACCTC.

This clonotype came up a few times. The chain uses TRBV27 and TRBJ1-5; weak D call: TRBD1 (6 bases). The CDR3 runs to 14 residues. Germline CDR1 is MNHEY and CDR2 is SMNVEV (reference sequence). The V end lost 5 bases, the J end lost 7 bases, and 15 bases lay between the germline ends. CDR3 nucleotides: TGTGCCAGCAGTAAAGGGGGGGGCAGGCAGCCCCAGCATTTT. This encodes CASSKGGGRQPQHF.

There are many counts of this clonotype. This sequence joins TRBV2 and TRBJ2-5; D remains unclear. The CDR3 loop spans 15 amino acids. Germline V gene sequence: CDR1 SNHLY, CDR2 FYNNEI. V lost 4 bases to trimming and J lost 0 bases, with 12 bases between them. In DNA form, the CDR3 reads TGTGCCAGCAGTGTTATTATGGGGAACCAAGAGACCCAGTACTTC. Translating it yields CASSVIMGNQETQYF.

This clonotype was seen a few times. The CDR3 DNA follows: TGTGCCAGCAGTTACCCGACAGGATTCATAGCATTGAACACTGAAGCTTTCTTT. It specifies CASSYPTGFIALNTEAFF. The chain couples TRBV6-2 or TRBV6-3 to TRBJ1-1; D is perhaps TRBD1 (6 bases). V lost 2 bases and J 0 bases, leaving 19 bases between the germline ends. Germline V lookup: CDR1 MNHEY, CDR2 SVGEGT. The CDR3 is 18 amino acids.

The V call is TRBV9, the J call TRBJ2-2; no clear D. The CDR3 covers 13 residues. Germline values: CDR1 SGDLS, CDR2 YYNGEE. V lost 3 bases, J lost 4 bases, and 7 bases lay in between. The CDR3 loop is CASSGWPTGELFF. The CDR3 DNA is TGTGCCAGCAGCGGGTGGCCCACCGGGGAGCTGTTTTTT.

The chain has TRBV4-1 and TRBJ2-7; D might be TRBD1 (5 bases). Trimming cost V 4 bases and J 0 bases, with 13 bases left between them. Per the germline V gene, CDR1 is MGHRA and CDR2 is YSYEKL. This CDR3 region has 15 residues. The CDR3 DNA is TGCGCCAGCAGCCCGACTGGGGCCAGCTCCTACGAGCAGTACTTC. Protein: CASSPTGASSYEQYF.

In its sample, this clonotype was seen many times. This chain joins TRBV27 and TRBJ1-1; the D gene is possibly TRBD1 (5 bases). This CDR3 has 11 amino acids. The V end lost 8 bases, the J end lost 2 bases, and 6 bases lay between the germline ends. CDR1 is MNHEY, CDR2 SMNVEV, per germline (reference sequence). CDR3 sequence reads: CASGGNTEAFF. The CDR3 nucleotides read TGTGCCAGCGGGGGTAACACTGAAGCTTTCTTT.